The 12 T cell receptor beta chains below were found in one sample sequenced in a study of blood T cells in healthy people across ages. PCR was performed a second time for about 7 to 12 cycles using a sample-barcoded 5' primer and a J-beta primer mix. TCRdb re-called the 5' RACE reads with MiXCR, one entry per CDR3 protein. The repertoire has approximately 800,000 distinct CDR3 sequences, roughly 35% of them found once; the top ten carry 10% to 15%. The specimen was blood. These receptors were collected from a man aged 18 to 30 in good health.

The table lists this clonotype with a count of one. CDR3 DNA sequence: TGTGCCAGCAGCCCCGTAATCGGCTCCTATAATTCACCCCTCCACTTT. Its translation: CASSPVIGSYNSPLHF. V is TRBV7-6 and J is TRBJ1-6; no clear D. Trimming took off 5 bases at V and 0 bases at J, with 11 bases between the two ends. The CDR3 covers 16 residues. Germline CDR1 and CDR2: SGHVS and FNYEAQ.

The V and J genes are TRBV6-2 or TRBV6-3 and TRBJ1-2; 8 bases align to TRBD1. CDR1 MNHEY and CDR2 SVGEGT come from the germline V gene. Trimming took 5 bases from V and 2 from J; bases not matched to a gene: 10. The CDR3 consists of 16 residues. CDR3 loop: CASSKLSGTGNYGYTF. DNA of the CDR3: TGTGCCAGCAGTAAACTTTCCGGGACAGGAAACTATGGCTACACCTTC.

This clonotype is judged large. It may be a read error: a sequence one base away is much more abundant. The CDR3 sequence: CASSLHRGHFYEQYF. The CDR3 DNA reads as TGTGCCAGCAGCCTACACCGGGGACACTTCTACGAGCAGTACTTC. The gene calls are TRBV3-1 and TRBJ2-7; a possible D gene is TRBD1 (6 bases). The germline CDR1 and CDR2 sequences are LGHDT and YNNKEL (reference sequence). This CDR3 is 15 amino acids long. V dropped 4 bases and J dropped 3 bases, with 16 bases sitting between them.

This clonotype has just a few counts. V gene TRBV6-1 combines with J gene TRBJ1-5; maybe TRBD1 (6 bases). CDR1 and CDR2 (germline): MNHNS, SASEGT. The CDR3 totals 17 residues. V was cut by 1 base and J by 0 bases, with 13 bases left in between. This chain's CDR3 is CASSEVSYRDSNQPQHF. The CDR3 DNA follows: TGTGCCAGCAGTGAAGTTTCCTACAGGGATAGCAATCAGCCCCAGCATTTT.

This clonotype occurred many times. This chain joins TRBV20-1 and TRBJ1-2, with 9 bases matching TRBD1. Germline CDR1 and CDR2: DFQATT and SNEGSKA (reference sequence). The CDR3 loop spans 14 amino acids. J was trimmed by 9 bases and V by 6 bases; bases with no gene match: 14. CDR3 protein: CSAWTGDGAMSYTF. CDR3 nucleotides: TGCAGTGCGTGGACAGGGGATGGGGCTATGAGCTACACCTTC.

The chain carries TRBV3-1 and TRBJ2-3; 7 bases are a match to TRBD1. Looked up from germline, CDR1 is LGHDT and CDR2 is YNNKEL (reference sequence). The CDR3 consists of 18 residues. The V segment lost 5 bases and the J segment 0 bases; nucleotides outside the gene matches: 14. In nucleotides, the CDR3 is TGTGCCAGCAGCTCCGGGACAGAACTTCCCCCCAGCACAGATACGCAGTATTTT. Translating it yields CASSSGTELPPSTDTQYF.

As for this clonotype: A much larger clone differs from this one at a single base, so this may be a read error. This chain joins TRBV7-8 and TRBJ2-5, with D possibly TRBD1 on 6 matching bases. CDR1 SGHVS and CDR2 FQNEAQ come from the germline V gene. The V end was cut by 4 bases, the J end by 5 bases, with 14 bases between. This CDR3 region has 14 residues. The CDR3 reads CASSSRTVSETQYF. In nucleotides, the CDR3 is TGTGCCAGCAGCTCGAGGACAGTCAGCGAGACCCAGTACTTC.

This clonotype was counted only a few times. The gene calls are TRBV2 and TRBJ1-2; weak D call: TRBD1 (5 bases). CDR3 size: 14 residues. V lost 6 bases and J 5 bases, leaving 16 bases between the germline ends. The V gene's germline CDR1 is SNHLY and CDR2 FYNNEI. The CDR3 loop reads CASSTQGPTYGYTF. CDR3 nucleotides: TGTGCCAGCAGCACCCAGGGACCGACTTATGGCTACACCTTC.

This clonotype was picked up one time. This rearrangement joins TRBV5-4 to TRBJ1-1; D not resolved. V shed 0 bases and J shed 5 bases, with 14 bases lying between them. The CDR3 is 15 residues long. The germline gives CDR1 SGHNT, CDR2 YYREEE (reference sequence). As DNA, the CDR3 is TGTGCCAGCAGCTTGGCCGCAGGCGTCACAACTGAAGCTTTCTTT. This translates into CASSLAAGVTTEAFF.

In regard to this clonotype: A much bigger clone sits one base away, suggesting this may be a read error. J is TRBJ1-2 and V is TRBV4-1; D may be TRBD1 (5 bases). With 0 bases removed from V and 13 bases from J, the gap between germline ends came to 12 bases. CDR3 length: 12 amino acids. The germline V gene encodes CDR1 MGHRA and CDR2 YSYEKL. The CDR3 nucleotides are TGCGCCAGCAGCCAAGACCCGGGGGTCCGCACCTTC. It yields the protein CASSQDPGVRTF.

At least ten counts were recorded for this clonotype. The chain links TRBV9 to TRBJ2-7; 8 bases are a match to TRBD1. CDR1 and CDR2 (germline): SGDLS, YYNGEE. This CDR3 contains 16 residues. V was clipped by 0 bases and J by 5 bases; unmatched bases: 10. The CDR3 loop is CASSVGSLTGDHEQYF. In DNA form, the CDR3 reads TGTGCCAGCAGCGTAGGTTCCTTGACAGGGGACCACGAGCAGTACTTC.

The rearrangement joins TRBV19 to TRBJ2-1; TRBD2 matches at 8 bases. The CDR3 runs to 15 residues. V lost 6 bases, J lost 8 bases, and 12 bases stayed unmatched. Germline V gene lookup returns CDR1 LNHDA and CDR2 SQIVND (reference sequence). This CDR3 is CASSHTGGPLDEQFF. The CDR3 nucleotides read TGTGCCAGTAGCCATACGGGGGGGCCCTTAGATGAGCAGTTCTTC.